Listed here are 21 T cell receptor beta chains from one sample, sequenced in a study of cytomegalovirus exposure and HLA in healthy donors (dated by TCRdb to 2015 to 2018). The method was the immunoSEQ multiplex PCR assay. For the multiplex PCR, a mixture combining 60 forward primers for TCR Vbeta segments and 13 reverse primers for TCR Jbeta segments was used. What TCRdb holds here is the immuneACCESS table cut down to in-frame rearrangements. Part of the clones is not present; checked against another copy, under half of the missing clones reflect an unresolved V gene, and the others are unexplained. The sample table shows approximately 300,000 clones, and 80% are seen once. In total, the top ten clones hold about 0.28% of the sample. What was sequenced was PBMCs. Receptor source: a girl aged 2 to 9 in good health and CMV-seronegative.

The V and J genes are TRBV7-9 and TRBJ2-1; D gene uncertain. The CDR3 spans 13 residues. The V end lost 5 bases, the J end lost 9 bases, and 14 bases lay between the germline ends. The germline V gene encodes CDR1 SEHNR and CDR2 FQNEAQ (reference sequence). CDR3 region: CASSPPGFGEQFF. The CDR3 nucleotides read TGTGCCAGCAGCCCTCCCGGTTTCGGTGAGCAGTTCTTC.

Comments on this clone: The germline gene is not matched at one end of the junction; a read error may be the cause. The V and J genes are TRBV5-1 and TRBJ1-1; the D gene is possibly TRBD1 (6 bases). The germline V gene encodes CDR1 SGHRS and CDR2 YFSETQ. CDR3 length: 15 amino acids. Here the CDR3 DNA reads TGTGCCAGCAGCTTGGGGGGGCGCATAGCTTATGAAGCTTTCTTT. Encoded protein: CASSLGGRIAYEAFF.

Here the CDR3 DNA reads TGCGCCAGCAGCCAGTTTCGCATTAGTATAGAAGACTCGAACACCGGGGAGCTGTTTTTT. Residues: CASSQFRISIEDSNTGELFF. V gene TRBV4-1 combines with J gene TRBJ2-2; no clear D. This CDR3 is 20 amino acids long. V lost 3 bases to trimming and J lost 0 bases, with 23 bases between them. The germline CDR1 and CDR2 sequences are MGHRA and YSYEKL.

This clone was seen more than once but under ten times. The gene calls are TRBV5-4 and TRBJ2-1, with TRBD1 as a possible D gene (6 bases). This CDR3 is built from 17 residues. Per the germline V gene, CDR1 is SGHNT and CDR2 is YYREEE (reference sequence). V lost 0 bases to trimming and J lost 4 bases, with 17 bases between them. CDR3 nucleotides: TGTGCCAGCAGCTTGGACAGGGATGTTATACAATACAATGAGCAGTTCTTC. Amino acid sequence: CASSLDRDVIQYNEQFF.

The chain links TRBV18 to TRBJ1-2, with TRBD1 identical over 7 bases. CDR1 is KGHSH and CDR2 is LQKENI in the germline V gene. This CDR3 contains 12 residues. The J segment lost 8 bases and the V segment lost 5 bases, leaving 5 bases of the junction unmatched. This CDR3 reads CASSGQALGYTF. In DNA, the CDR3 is TGTGCCAGCTCAGGACAGGCTCTCGGCTACACCTTC.

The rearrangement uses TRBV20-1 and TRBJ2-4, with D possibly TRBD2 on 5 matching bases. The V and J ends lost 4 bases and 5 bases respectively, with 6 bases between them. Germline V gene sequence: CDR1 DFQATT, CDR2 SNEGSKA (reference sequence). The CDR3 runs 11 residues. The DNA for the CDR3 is TGCAGTGCTAAGCGGCAAAACATTCAGTACTTC. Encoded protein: CSAKRQNIQYF.

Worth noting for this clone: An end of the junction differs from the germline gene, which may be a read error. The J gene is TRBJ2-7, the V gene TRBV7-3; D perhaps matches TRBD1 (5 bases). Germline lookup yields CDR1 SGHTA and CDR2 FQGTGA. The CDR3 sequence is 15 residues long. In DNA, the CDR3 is TGTTCCAGCAGCACCCAGGGAACCCCTGGGAACGAGCAGTACTTC. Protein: CSSSTQGTPGNEQYF.

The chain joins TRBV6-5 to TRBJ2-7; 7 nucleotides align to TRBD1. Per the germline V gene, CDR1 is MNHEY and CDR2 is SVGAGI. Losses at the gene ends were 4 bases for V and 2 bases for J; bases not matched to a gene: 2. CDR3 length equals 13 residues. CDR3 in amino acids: CASSWTGAYEQYF. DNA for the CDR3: TGTGCCAGCAGTTGGACAGGAGCCTACGAGCAGTACTTC.

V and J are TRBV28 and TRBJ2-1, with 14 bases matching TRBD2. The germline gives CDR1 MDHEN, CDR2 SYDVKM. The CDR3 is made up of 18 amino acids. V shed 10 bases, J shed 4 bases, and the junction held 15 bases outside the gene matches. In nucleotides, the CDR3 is TGTGCCACCCAAGGCGGCCTACGGACTAGCGGGGGGTACAATGAGCAGTTCTTC. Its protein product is CATQGGLRTSGGYNEQFF.

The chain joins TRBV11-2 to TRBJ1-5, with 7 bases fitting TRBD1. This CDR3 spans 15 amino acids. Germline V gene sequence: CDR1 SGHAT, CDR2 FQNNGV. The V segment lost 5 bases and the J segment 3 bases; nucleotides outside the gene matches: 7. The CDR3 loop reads CASSHDRDPNQPQHF. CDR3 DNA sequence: TGTGCCAGCAGCCACGACAGGGACCCCAATCAGCCCCAGCATTTT. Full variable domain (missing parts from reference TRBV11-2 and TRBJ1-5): EAGVAQSPRYKIIEKRQSVAFWCNPISGHATLYWYQQILGQGPKLLIQFQNNGVVDDSQLPKDRFSAERLKGVDSTLKIQPAKLEDSAVYLCASSHDRDPNQPQHFGDGTRLSIL.

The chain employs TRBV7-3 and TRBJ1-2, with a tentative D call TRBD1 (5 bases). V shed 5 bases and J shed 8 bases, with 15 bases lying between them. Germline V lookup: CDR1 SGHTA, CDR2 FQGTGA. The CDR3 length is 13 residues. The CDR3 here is CASSDQQWGGYTF. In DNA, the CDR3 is TGTGCCAGCAGCGACCAACAGTGGGGCGGCTACACCTTC. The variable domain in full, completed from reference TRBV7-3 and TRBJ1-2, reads GAGVSQTPSNKVTEKGKYVELRCDPISGHTALYWYRQSLGQGPEFLIYFQGTGAADDSGLPNDRFFAVRPEGSVSTLKIQRTERGDSAVYLCASSDQQWGGYTFGSGTRLTVV.

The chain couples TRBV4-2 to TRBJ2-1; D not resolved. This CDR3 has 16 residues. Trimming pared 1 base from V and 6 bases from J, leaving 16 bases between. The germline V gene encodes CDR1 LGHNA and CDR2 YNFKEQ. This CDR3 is CASSQVARLVGNEQFF. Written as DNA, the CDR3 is TGTGCCAGCAGCCAAGTCGCACGGTTAGTCGGCAATGAGCAGTTCTTC.

CDR3 DNA sequence: TGTGCCAGCAGTTTTTACCCACGCAGGTCCCGAGAGACCCAGTACTTC. Translated, it gives CASSFYPRRSRETQYF. This chain connects TRBV28 to TRBJ2-5; no clear D gene. The CDR3 is 16 amino acids. Trimming cost V 3 bases and J 4 bases, with 18 bases left between them. The germline V gene encodes CDR1 MDHEN and CDR2 SYDVKM.

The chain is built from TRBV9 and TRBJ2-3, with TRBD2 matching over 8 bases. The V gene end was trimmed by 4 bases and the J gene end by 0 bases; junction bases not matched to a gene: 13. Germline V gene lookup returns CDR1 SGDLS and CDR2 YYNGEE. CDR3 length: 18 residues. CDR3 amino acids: CASSRTSGGSPSTDTQYF. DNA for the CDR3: TGTGCCAGCAGCAGAACCAGCGGGGGCTCCCCTAGCACAGATACGCAGTATTTT.

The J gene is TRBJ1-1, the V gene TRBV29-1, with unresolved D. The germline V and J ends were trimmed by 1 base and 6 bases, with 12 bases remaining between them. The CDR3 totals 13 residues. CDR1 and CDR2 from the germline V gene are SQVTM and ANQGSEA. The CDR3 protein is CSVEGGGWAEAFF. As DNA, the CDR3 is TGCAGCGTTGAAGGGGGAGGGTGGGCTGAAGCTTTCTTT.

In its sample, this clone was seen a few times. CDR3 in DNA: TGTGCCAGCAGCTTGGAACTAGCGGGCGACGAGCAGTACTTC. It translates to CASSLELAGDEQYF. The chain uses TRBV5-4 and TRBJ2-7; 9 bases map to TRBD2. The CDR3 has 14 amino acids. CDR1 is SGHNT and CDR2 is YYREEE in the germline V gene (reference sequence). The V gene end was trimmed by 0 bases and the J gene end by 5 bases; junction bases not matched to a gene: 3.

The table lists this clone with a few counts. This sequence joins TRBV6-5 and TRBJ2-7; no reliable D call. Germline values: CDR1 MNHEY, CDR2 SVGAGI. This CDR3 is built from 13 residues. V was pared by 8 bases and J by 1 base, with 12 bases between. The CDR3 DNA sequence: TGTGCCAGCGGCTTATCTAGGTCCTACGAGCAGTACTTC. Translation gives CASGLSRSYEQYF.

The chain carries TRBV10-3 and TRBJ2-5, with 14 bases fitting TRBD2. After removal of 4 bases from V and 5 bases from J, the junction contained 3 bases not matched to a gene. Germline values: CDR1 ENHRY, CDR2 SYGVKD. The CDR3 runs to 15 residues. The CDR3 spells CAISGLAGGGETQYF. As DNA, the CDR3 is TGTGCCATCAGTGGACTAGCGGGAGGGGGGGAGACCCAGTACTTC.

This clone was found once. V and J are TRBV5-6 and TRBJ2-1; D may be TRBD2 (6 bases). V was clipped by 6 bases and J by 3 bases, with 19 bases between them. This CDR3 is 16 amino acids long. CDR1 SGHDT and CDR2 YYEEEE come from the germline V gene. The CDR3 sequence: CASNRPPGVLYNEQFF. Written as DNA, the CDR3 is TGTGCCAGCAACCGCCCCCCGGGAGTGCTCTACAATGAGCAGTTCTTC.

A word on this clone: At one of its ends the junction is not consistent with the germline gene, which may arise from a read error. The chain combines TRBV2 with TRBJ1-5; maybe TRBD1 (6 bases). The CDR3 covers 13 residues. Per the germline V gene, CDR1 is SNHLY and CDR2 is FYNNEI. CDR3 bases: TGTGCCAGCAGAGAAGGGGGGGATCAGCCCCAGCATTTT. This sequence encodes CASREGGDQPQHF.

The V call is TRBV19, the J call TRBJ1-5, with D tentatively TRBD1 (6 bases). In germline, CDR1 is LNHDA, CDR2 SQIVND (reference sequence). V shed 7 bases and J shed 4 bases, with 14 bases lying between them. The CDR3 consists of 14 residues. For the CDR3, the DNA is TGTGCCAGTACCGACGGACAGTTGAATCAGCCCCAGCATTTT. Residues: CASTDGQLNQPQHF.